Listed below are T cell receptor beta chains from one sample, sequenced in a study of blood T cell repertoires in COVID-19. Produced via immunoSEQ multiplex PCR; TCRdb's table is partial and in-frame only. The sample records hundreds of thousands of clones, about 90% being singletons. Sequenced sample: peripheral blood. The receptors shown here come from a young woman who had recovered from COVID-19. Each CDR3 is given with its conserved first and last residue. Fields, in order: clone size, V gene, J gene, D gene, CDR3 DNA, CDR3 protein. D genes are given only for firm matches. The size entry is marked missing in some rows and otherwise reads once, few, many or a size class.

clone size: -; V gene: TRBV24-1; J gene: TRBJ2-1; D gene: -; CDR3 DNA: TGTGCCACCAGTGATTTCTACGGCTACAATGAGCAGTTCTTC; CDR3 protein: CATSDFYGYNEQFF
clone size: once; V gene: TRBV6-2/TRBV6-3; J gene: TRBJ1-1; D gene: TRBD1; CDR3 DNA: TGTGCCAGCAGCCGGGACAGGGTTGTTATGAACACTGAAGCTTTCTTT; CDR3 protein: CASSRDRVVMNTEAFF
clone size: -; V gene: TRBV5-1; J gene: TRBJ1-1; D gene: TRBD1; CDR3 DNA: TGCGCCAGCAGCTTCAGGACAGGTCCGAACACTGAAGCTTTCTTT; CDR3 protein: CASSFRTGPNTEAFF
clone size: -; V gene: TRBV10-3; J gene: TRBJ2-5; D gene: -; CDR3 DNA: TGTGCCATCAGTGCCGGGGGGCGCGGGGTAGTACAAGAGACCCAGTACTTC; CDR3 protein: CAISAGGRGVVQETQYF
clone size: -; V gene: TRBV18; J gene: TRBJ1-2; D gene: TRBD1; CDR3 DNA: TGTGCCAGCTCACTCCGGGACAGGGTTAACTATGGCTACACCTTC; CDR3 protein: CASSLRDRVNYGYTF
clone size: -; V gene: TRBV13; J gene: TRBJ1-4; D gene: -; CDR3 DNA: TGTGCCAGCAGCTTAGGTGGCCCGGGACACCCGAATGAAAAACTGTTTTTT; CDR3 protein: CASSLGGPGHPNEKLFF
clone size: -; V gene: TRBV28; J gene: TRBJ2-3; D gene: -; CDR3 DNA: TGTGCCAGCAGTAGGGGGGGTACGCAGTATTTT; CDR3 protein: CASSRGGTQYF
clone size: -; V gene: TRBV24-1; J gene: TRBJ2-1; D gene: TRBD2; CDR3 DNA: TGTGCCACCAGTGATTTGGGCGGGAGCTCCTACAATGAGCAGTTCTTC; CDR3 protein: CATSDLGGSSYNEQFF
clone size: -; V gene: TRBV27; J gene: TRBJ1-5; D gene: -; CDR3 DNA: TGTGCCAGCAGTTTATCGTGGGACAACCTTTATAGCAATCAGCCCCAGCATTTT; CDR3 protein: CASSLSWDNLYSNQPQHF
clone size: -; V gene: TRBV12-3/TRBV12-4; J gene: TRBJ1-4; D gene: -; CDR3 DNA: TGTGCCAGCAGCCAAACCGAGAATGAAAAACTGTTTTTT; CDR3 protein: CASSQTENEKLFF
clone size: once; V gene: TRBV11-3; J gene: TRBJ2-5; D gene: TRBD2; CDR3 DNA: TGTGCCAGCAGCCAGGGACTAGCGGGAGGGCCGGAGACCCAGTACTTC; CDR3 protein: CASSQGLAGGPETQYF
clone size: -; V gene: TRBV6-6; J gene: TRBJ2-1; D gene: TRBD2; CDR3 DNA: TGTGCCAGCAGTAGTCTAGGGGCGGGAGTCACTGAGCAGTTCTTC; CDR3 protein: CASSSLGAGVTEQFF
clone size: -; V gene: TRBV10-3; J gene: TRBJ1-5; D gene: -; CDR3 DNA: TGTGCCATCGTGGGGCAGGAGGGTCAGCCCCAGCATTTT; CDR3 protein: CAIVGQEGQPQHF
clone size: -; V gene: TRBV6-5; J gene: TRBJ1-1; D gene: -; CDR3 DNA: TGTGCCAGCAGTTACTCGAGAAGGGAGGTCACTGAAGCTTTCTTT; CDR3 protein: CASSYSRREVTEAFF
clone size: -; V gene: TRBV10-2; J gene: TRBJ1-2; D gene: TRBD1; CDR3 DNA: TGCGCCAGCGCCTACGACAGGGGGCATGGCTACACCTTC; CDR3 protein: CASAYDRGHGYTF
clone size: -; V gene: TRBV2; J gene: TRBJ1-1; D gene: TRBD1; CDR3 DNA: TGTGCCAGCACCCAACCGGGACAGGCTACTGAAGCTTTCTTT; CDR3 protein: CASTQPGQATEAFF
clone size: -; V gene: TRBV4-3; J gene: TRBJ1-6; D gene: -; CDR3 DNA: TGCGCCAGCAGCCAAGATAAGCATTATAATTCACCCCTCCACTTT; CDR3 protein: CASSQDKHYNSPLHF
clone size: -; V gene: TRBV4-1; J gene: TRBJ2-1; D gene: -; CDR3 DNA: TGCGCCAGCAGCCCTACTTTTTTAGGAGGAAATGAGCAGTTCTTC; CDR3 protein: CASSPTFLGGNEQFF
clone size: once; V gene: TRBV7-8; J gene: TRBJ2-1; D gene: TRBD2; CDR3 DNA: TGTGCCAGCAGCAGACTAGCGGGAGAGATCCATGAGCAGTTCTTC; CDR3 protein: CASSRLAGEIHEQFF
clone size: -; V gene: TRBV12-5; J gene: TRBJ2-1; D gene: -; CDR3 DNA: TGTGCTAGTGGGAAGGAGGACAGACCCTACAATGAGCAGTTCTTC; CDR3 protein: CASGKEDRPYNEQFF
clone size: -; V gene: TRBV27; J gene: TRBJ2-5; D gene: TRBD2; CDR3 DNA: TGTGCCAGCAGTTTAGCGGGAGGGCCAGGAGAGACCCAGTACTTC; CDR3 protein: CASSLAGGPGETQYF
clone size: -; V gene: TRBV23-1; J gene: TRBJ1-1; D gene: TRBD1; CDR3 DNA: TGCGCCAGCAGTCAATCGTTGGAGGGACAGGGATCGTCTGAAGCTTTCTTT; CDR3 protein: CASSQSLEGQGSSEAFF
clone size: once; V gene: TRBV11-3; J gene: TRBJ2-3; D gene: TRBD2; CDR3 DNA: TGTGCCAGCAGTCCCGGGACTAGCGGGACAGATACGCAGTATTTT; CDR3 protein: CASSPGTSGTDTQYF
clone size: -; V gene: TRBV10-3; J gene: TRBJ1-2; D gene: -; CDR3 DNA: TGTGCCATCAGCGTCCATGACGACAGCCTTAACTATGGCTACACCTTC; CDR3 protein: CAISVHDDSLNYGYTF
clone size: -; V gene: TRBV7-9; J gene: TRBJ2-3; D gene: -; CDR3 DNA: TGTGCCAGCAGACGTAAGGACGGCGGGGCCACAGATACGCAGTATTTT; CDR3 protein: CASRRKDGGATDTQYF
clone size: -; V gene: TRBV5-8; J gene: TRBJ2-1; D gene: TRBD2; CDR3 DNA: TGTGCCAGCAGCTTCGGGACTAGCGAGTACAATGAGCAGTTCTTC; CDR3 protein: CASSFGTSEYNEQFF
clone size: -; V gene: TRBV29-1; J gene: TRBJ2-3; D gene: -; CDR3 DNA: TGCAGCGTTAAAAAAACTGGTGGAGGGGGCGTATCATCCGTGACAGATACGCAGTATTTT; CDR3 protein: CSVKKTGGGGVSSVTDTQYF
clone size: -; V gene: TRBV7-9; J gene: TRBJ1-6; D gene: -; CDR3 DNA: TGTGCCAGCAGCCCCAGGGGATTTAACGATTCACCCCTCCACTTT; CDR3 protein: CASSPRGFNDSPLHF
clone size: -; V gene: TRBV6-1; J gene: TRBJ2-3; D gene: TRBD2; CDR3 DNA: TGTGCCAGCAGTGAAGGGACTAGCGGAGCAGATACGCAGTATTTT; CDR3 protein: CASSEGTSGADTQYF
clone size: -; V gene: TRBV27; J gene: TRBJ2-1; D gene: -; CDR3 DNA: TGTGCCAGCAGCTGGGTCGGAGTAGGTTCCTACAATGAGCAGTTCTTC; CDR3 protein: CASSWVGVGSYNEQFF
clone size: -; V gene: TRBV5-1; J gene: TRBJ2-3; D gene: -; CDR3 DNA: TGCGCCAGCAGCTTGGCCCAGGCCGCAGATACGCAGTATTTT; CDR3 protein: CASSLAQAADTQYF
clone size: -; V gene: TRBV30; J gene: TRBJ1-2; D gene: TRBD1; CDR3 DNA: TGTGCGACAGGGGGTGGTAACTATGGCTACACCTTC; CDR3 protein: CATGGGNYGYTF
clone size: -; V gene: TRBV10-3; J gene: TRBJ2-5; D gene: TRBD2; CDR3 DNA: TGTGCCATCAGTGACGTTCTTCTGGCGGGAGTGGCGGAGACCCAGTACTTC; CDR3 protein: CAISDVLLAGVAETQYF
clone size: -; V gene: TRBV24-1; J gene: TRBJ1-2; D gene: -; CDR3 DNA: TGTGCCACCAGTGATCACGACACCCCCTATGGCTACACCTTC; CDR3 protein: CATSDHDTPYGYTF
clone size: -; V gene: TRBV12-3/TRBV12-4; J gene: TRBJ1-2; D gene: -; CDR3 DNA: TGTGCCAGCAGGGCTGGGAGGGTTATGGGCTACACCTTC; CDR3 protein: CASRAGRVMGYTF
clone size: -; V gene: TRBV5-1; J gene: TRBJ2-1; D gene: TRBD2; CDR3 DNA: TGCGCCAGCAGCTTGAGCGGGACCATCTTCAATGAGCAGTTCTTC; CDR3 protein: CASSLSGTIFNEQFF
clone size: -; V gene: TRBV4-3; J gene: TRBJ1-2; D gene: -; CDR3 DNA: TGCGCCAGCAGCCAAGATGTCCAGTCGTGGGACAAGAACTATGGCTACACCTTC; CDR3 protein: CASSQDVQSWDKNYGYTF
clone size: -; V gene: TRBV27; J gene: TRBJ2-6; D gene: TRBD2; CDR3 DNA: TGTGCCAGCAGTTTTTTGGGAGGGGCCGGGGCCAACGTCCTGACTTTC; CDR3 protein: CASSFLGGAGANVLTF
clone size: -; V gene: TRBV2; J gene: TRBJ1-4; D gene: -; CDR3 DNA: TGTGCCAGCAGGACTTTTACAGGGTCAACTAATGAAAAACTGTTTTTT; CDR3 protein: CASRTFTGSTNEKLFF
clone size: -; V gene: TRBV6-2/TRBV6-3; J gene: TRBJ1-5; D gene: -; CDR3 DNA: TGTGCCAGCAGCCCTATTAACCTACCCAATCAGCCCCAGCATTTT; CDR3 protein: CASSPINLPNQPQHF
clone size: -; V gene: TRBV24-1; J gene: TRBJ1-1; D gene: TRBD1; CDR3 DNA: TGTGCCACCAGTGCCAGACAGGGCGGTGAAGCTTTCTTT; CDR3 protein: CATSARQGGEAFF
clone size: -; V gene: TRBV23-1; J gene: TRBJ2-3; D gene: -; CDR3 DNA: TGCGCCAGCAGTCAATCTATAATGTGCGCAGATACGCAGTATTTT; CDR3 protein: CASSQSIMCADTQYF
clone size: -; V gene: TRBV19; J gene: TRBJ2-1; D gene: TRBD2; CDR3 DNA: TGTGCCAGTAGCCGTTTGAGCGGGAACCACAATGAGCAGTTCTTC; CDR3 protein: CASSRLSGNHNEQFF
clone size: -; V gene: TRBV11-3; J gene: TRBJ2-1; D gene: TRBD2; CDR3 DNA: TGTGCCAGCAGCTTATTGGGGACTAGGCTCCATGAGCAGTTCTTC; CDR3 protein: CASSLLGTRLHEQFF
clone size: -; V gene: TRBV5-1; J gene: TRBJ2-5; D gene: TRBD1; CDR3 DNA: TGCGCCAGCAGCCGTACCAGGGGGCTCGGGGAGACCCAGTACTTC; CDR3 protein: CASSRTRGLGETQYF
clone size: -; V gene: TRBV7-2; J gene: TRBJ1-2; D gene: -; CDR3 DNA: TGTGCCAGCAGCGCCTACAACCGCAGGGATGGCTACACCTTC; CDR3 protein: CASSAYNRRDGYTF
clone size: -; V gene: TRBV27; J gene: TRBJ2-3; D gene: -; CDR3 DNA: TGTGCCAGCAGTGAGATCAGGGCCGCAGTAAGCACAGATACGCAGTATTTT; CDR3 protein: CASSEIRAAVSTDTQYF
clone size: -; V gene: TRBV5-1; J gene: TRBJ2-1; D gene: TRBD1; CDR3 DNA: TGCGCCAGCAGCCTGTTGGGACAGGGATTGGGCAATGAGCAGTTCTTC; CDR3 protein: CASSLLGQGLGNEQFF
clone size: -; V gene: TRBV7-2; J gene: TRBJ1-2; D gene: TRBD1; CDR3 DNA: TGTGCCAGCAGCTTCGGGACAGGGGATGGCTACACCTTC; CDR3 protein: CASSFGTGDGYTF
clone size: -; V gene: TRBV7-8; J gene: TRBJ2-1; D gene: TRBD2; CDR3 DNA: TGTGCCAGCAGCTCCCCCCCTAGCGGGAGGTCCAATGAGCAGTTCTTC; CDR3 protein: CASSSPPSGRSNEQFF
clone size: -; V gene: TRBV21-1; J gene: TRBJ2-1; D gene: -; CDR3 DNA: TGTGCCAGCAGCAAATTCCCCTCAGGGGGCGACGGACACCACCCCCACAATGAGCAGTTCTTC; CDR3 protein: CASSKFPSGGDGHHPHNEQFF
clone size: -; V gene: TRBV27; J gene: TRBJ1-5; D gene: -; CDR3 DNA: TGTGCCAGCAGTAGGACACCCGAGGATCAACGGCCCCAGCATTTT; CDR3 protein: CASSRTPEDQRPQHF
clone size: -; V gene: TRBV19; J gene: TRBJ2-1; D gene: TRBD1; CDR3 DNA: TGTGCCAGTAGCCGGGACAGGGTAATCAATGAGCAGTTCTTC; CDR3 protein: CASSRDRVINEQFF
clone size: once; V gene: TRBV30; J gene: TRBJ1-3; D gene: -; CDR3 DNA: TGTGCCTGGAGTCCGGGTCCTGGAAACACCATATATTTT; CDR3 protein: CAWSPGPGNTIYF